What follows are 26 T cell receptor beta chains derived from one specimen sequenced in a study of identical twins. TCRdb re-derived calls from the 5' RACE reads in MiXCR, one entry per CDR3 protein. Of about 570,000 distinct CDR3 sequences listed, around a tenth are singletons. This sample was also put to use in a study of yellow fever vaccine responses in identical twins.

Sequenced material: PBMCs. The receptors stem from a woman between 18 and 30 years old in good health.

This clonotype was seen a handful of times. The chain has TRBV19 and TRBJ2-7; D not certain. This CDR3 has 14 residues. CDR1 LNHDA and CDR2 SQIVND come from the germline V gene (reference sequence). V was shortened by 2 bases and J by 1 base, with 9 bases between the two germline ends. CDR3 in amino acids: CASSIIPRSYEQYF. DNA of the CDR3: TGTGCCAGTAGTATAATTCCGAGGTCCTACGAGCAGTACTTC. Looking up the rest from reference TRBV19 and TRBJ2-7 gives the full variable domain: DGGITQSPKYLFRKEGQNVTLSCEQNLNHDAMYWYRQDPGQGLRLIYYSQIVNDFQKGDIAEGYSVSREKKESFPLTVTSAQKNPTAFYLCASSIIPRSYEQYFGPGTRLTVT.

The chain couples TRBV12-3 or TRBV12-4 to TRBJ1-2, with TRBD1 as a possible D gene (6 bases). V lost 6 bases and J lost 4, with 12 bases in between. The CDR3 is 13 amino acids. The CDR3 spells CASSPGAGYGYTF. The CDR3 region has the DNA TGTGCCAGCAGCCCAGGGGCTGGCTATGGCTACACCTTC.

Only a few counts were recorded for this clonotype. No conserved phenylalanine or tryptophan is present at the end of the CDR3, so a read error is the likely explanation. The chain recombines TRBV29-1 with TRBJ2-3, with D tentatively TRBD1 (6 bases). The CDR3 loop spans 13 amino acids. Germline CDR1 reads SQVTM; CDR2 reads ANQGSEA. With 7 bases removed from V and 0 bases from J, the gap between germline ends came to 11 bases. Here the CDR3 DNA reads TGCAGCGCATGGACAGTGAGCACAGATACGCAGTATTTG. Its translation is CSAWTVSTDTQYL.

The chain combines TRBV5-1 with TRBJ2-2; 9 bases are shared with TRBD1. With 4 bases clipped from V and 6 bases from J, the junction kept 7 bases outside the gene matches. This CDR3 is built from 15 residues. In germline, CDR1 is SGHRS, CDR2 YFSETQ. The CDR3 region has the DNA TGCGCCAGCAGCACCTGGGACAGGGTGGCCGGGGAGCTGTTTTTT. Amino acids: CASSTWDRVAGELFF.

The gene calls are TRBV20-1 and TRBJ2-1, with 7 bases identical to TRBD1. Germline CDR1 and CDR2: DFQATT and SNEGSKA (reference sequence). The CDR3 runs to 15 residues. V shed 0 bases, J shed 9 bases, and the junction held 11 bases outside the gene matches. CDR3 loop: CSARDSFTGDPEQFF. The CDR3 nucleotides read TGCAGTGCTAGAGACTCCTTCACAGGGGATCCTGAGCAGTTCTTC.

This clonotype was found a few times. The chain carries TRBV7-8 and TRBJ2-3, with D tentatively TRBD2 (6 bases). Deletions cut 5 bases from V and 5 bases from J, with 14 bases between. CDR3 length: 14 amino acids. The germline CDR1 and CDR2 sequences are SGHVS and FQNEAQ. The CDR3 coding sequence is TGTGCCAGCAGCCCCCGCGACGGGGGAGATACGCAGTATTTT. Protein product: CASSPRDGGDTQYF.

In its sample, this clonotype was seen a few times. The chain recombines TRBV10-1 with TRBJ2-3; TRBD2 agrees at 9 bases. V was clipped by 5 bases and J by 2 bases; unmatched bases: 8. Per germline, CDR1 WNHNN and CDR2 SYGVQD (reference sequence). The CDR3 sequence is 16 residues long. The CDR3 is CASSPSGVFYTDTQYF. CDR3 coding DNA: TGCGCCAGCAGTCCTAGCGGGGTATTTTACACAGATACGCAGTATTTT.

This clonotype came up many times. The chain has TRBV5-6 and TRBJ2-1; maybe TRBD2 (6 bases). The germline V gene has CDR1 SGHDT and CDR2 YYEEEE. Trimming removed 3 bases at V and 0 bases at J, with 10 bases between. There are 15 residues in the CDR3. The CDR3 loop reads CASSSSSASYNEQFF. DNA of the CDR3: TGTGCCAGCAGCTCGTCTAGCGCCTCCTACAATGAGCAGTTCTTC.

This clonotype has at least ten counts. V gene TRBV20-1 combines with J gene TRBJ2-3; 7 nucleotides agree with TRBD2. The CDR3 is 15 residues long. With V trimmed by 3 bases and J by 6 bases, 12 bases remained unmatched. Germline CDR1 DFQATT, CDR2 SNEGSKA (reference sequence). The CDR3 loop is CSASSSSGVGDTQYF. In DNA form, the CDR3 reads TGCAGTGCTAGTTCTTCAAGCGGGGTGGGGGATACGCAGTATTTT.

In regard to this clonotype: The junction and the germline gene differ at one end; a read error may be behind it. DNA for the CDR3: TGCAGTGCTGATCCCGGAAGCAGGAGCTCCCACAATGAGCAGTTCTTC. Protein product: CSADPGSRSSHNEQFF. The rearrangement joins TRBV20-1 to TRBJ2-1; D not resolved. The CDR3 covers 16 residues. Germline values: CDR1 DFQATT, CDR2 SNEGSKA (reference sequence).

This clonotype was detected ten times or more. V usage is TRBV7-2 and J usage is TRBJ2-3, with a tentative D call TRBD2 (5 bases). V was shortened by 8 bases and J by 2 bases, with 14 bases between the two germline ends. The CDR3 has 14 residues. Germline assignment: CDR1 SGHTA and CDR2 FQGNSA. The CDR3 coding sequence is TGTGCCAGCTCGTGGTTAGCGATCACAGATACGCAGTATTTT. The encoded protein is CASSWLAITDTQYF.

This chain links TRBV29-1 with TRBJ2-3; D is ambiguous. The CDR3 covers 13 residues. Between the trimmed V and J ends, which lost 4 bases and 2 bases, there was a span of 10 bases. Germline V lookup: CDR1 SQVTM, CDR2 ANQGSEA. The CDR3 here is CSVGPANTDTQYF. The CDR3 DNA follows: TGCAGCGTTGGTCCGGCCAACACAGATACGCAGTATTTT.

This chain uses TRBV3-1 with TRBJ2-7; TRBD2 agrees at 13 bases. V shed 2 bases and J 6 bases; nucleotides not matched to a gene: 16. This CDR3 has 19 residues. The V gene's germline CDR1 is LGHDT and CDR2 YNNKEL (reference sequence). The CDR3 DNA sequence: TGTGCCAGCAGCCAATACCTGGGACTAGCGGGGTTCGGTGGCGGCGAGCAGTACTTC. This codes for CASSQYLGLAGFGGGEQYF.

In this sample, this clonotype turned up a few times. J is TRBJ1-1 and V is TRBV5-1, with 8 bases lining up with TRBD1. V lost 0 bases, J lost 1 base, and 8 bases stayed unmatched. The germline V gene has CDR1 SGHRS and CDR2 YFSETQ. The CDR3 contains 17 residues. DNA of the CDR3: TGCGCCAGCAGCTTGGAAGGACTGACAGGGGCGAACACTGAAGCTTTCTTT. This gives the protein CASSLEGLTGANTEAFF.

The chain has TRBV6-5 and TRBJ1-6; 7 bases are shared with TRBD1. The V and J ends lost 6 bases and 5 bases, in that order; junction bases with no gene match: 4. CDR3 length equals 14 residues. CDR1 and CDR2 from the germline V gene are MNHEY and SVGAGI. The CDR3 coding sequence is TGTGCCAGCAGACTCGGGACAGATAATTCACCCCTCCACTTT. Translated, it gives CASRLGTDNSPLHF.

The chain is built from TRBV5-8 and TRBJ2-3; D not certain. The germline CDR1 and CDR2 sequences are SGHTS and YDEGEE. CDR3 length: 14 amino acids. V was pared by 4 bases and J by 6 bases, with 15 bases between. The CDR3 nucleotides read TGTGCCAGCAGCGGAACCCTCTCTTATGATACGCAGTATTTT. Amino acid sequence: CASSGTLSYDTQYF.

This clonotype has a handful of counts. The chain employs TRBV30 and TRBJ2-3; D may correspond to TRBD1 or TRBD2 (5 bases each). V lost 6 bases and J lost 0, with 10 bases in between. The V gene's germline CDR1 is GTSNPN and CDR2 SVGIG (reference sequence). The CDR3 length is 13 residues. The CDR3 sequence: CACVGVSTDTQYF. The DNA of the CDR3 is TGTGCCTGCGTGGGGGTTAGCACAGATACGCAGTATTTT. Combining the CDR3 with reference TRBV30 and TRBJ2-3 gives the whole variable domain SQTIHQWPATLVQPVGSPLSLECTVEGTSNPNLYWYRQAAGRGLQLLFYSVGIGQISSEVPQNLSASRPQDRQFILSSKKLLLSDSGFYLCACVGVSTDTQYFGPGTRLTVL.

This clonotype has a handful of counts. The chain has TRBV18 and TRBJ2-2; 8 bases line up with TRBD2. With V trimmed by 6 bases and J by 5 bases, 5 bases remained unmatched. Germline V gives CDR1 KGHSH, CDR2 LQKENI. The CDR3 spans 14 residues. In nucleotides, the CDR3 is TGTGCCAGCTCTCGCCGGGAGGGGACCGGGGAGCTGTTTTTT. This sequence encodes CASSRREGTGELFF.

This clonotype has ten or more counts. The chain recombines TRBV12-3 or TRBV12-4 with TRBJ2-5; 7 nucleotides line up with TRBD1. After removal of 8 bases from V and 3 bases from J, the junction contained 6 bases not matched to a gene. The CDR3 covers 13 residues. The CDR3 reads CASGKGAEETQYF. The CDR3 nucleotides read TGTGCCAGCGGAAAGGGGGCCGAAGAGACCCAGTACTTC.

This clonotype was seen a few times. V gene TRBV20-1 combines with J gene TRBJ2-7; TRBD2 aligns across 9 bases. The V segment lost 6 bases and the J segment 1 base; nucleotides outside the gene matches: 10. The CDR3 runs to 15 residues. Germline values: CDR1 DFQATT, CDR2 SNEGSKA (reference sequence). CDR3 DNA: TGCAGTGCCCCCGACCCACTAGCGGGTTCCTACGAGCAGTACTTC. Amino acids: CSAPDPLAGSYEQYF.

In its sample, this clonotype was seen many times. The V call is TRBV10-1, the J call TRBJ2-1, with D perhaps matching TRBD2 (5 bases). Germline loops: CDR1 WNHNN, CDR2 SYGVQD (reference sequence). Trimming removed 1 base from V and 2 bases from J, with 9 bases in between. The CDR3 extends over 15 amino acids. CDR3 loop: CASSEWRSTYNEQFF. CDR3 in DNA: TGCGCCAGCAGTGAGTGGAGGTCCACCTACAATGAGCAGTTCTTC.

This clonotype occurred many times. V and J are TRBV9 and TRBJ1-2, with a tentative D call TRBD1 (5 bases). This CDR3 has 14 amino acids. The germline V gene has CDR1 SGDLS and CDR2 YYNGEE. V lost 0 bases, J lost 2 bases, and 8 bases lay in between. Here the CDR3 reads CASSVVGGNYGYTF. Written as DNA, the CDR3 is TGTGCCAGCAGCGTAGTGGGGGGGAACTATGGCTACACCTTC.

This clonotype was seen ten or more times. The rearrangement joins TRBV5-1 to TRBJ2-5; no firm D call. Germline-derived CDR1 and CDR2 are SGHRS and YFSETQ. With 5 bases removed from V and 2 bases from J, the gap between germline ends came to 7 bases. The CDR3 consists of 12 residues. Written as DNA, the CDR3 is TGCGCCAGCAGGCAGACACAAGAGACCCAGTACTTC. Its protein product is CASRQTQETQYF.

The chain links TRBV20-1 to TRBJ2-6; 7 bases are a match to TRBD2. With 8 bases clipped from V and 0 bases from J, the junction kept 7 bases outside the gene matches. There are 15 residues in the CDR3. Per the germline V gene, CDR1 is DFQATT and CDR2 is SNEGSKA (reference sequence). The CDR3 DNA reads as TGCAGTTGTGGGAGGGCCCGCTCTGGGGCCAACGTCCTGACTTTC. Amino acids: CSCGRARSGANVLTF.

The CDR3 protein is CASSSYDGRYNEQFF. The DNA of the CDR3 is TGTGCCAGCAGCTCGTACGACGGGCGATATAATGAGCAGTTCTTC. The chain uses TRBV5-6 and TRBJ2-1; D uncertain. Germline-derived CDR1 and CDR2 are SGHDT and YYEEEE. CDR3 length: 15 residues. V gave up 3 bases and J gave up 7 bases, with 17 bases separating them.

This clonotype was observed a few times. This rearrangement joins TRBV18 to TRBJ2-7; a weak D match, TRBD1 (5 bases). The ends were cut back, 2 bases at V and 9 bases at J, with 17 bases in the middle. Germline CDR1 is KGHSH and CDR2 is LQKENI. This CDR3 region has 14 residues. The CDR3 sequence is CASSPEPQGYVQYF. In DNA, the CDR3 is TGTGCCAGCTCACCAGAGCCCCAGGGCTATGTGCAGTACTTC. The whole variable domain, remainder taken from reference TRBV18 and TRBJ2-7, is NAGVMQNPRHLVRRRGQEARLRCSPMKGHSHVYWYRQLPEEGLKFMVYLQKENIIDESGMPKERFSAEFPKEGPSILRIQQVVRGDSAAYFCASSPEPQGYVQYFGPGTRLTVT.